This T cell receptor (beta chain) was captured in a study of Siglec-9 on CD8 T cells in melanoma. Study-wide points: Siglec-9 reportedly marks and regulates an effector memory CD8+ T-cell subset apparently accumulating in melanoma tumors.

Per the germline V gene, CDR1 is SGHAT and CDR2 is FQNNGV. The CDR3 consists of 13 residues. V gave up 3 bases and J gave up 5 bases, with 11 bases separating them. Notes on this clone: Its target is unknown.

Clones were sequenced by immunoSEQ multiplex PCR, and TCRdb holds only the in-frame ones, with some missing. The sample includes around 29,000 clones, 80% of them seen just once. This TCR was recovered from a human donor in good health. This chain uses TRBV11-2 with TRBJ2-7; no firm D call. The sequenced material came from Siglec-9- CD8+ T cells sorted from blood. CDR3 nucleotides: TGTGCCAGCAGCTTTTCTGGTGGGGACGAGCAGTACTTC. This translates into CASSFSGGDEQYF.